Shown below are 7 T cell receptor beta chains from a single sample sequenced in a study of T cells in Graves' hyperthyroidism and ophthalmopathy. Amplification yielded TCR beta CDR3 regions, with RNA transcripts as the source. An initial round of RT-PCR targeting the TCR CDR3 relied on the HTBI primer set. TCRdb reprocessed the multiplex PCR reads with MiXCR, giving one entry per CDR3 protein. This sample carries 600,000 to 650,000 distinct CDR3 sequences, around 20% of them seen once, and the ten largest clones take 34%. Source material: blood. These TCRs come from a young man with Graves' ophthalmopathy.

The chain joins TRBV3-1 to TRBJ2-1; 14 nucleotides match TRBD2. Per the germline V gene, CDR1 is LGHDT and CDR2 is YNNKEL (reference sequence). CDR3 length: 17 residues. J was trimmed by 9 bases and V by 4 bases; bases with no gene match: 11. The CDR3 is CASSLGRLAGGAVEQFF. DNA for the CDR3: TGTGCCAGCAGCCTCGGCAGACTAGCGGGAGGGGCAGTTGAGCAGTTCTTC.

The table lists this clonotype with a few counts. CDR3 in amino acids: CASSEYRDSRTSYGYTF. DNA for the CDR3: TGTGCCAGCAGTGAATATAGAGACAGCCGGACGTCCTATGGCTACACCTTC. The chain has TRBV25-1 and TRBJ1-2; the D gene is possibly TRBD1 (5 bases). Trimming took 0 bases from V and 4 from J, leaving 18 bases between them. CDR1 MGHDK and CDR2 SYGVNS come from the germline V gene. The CDR3 consists of 17 residues.

J is TRBJ2-1 and V is TRBV9; no reliable D call. Trimming took off 5 bases at V and 1 base at J, with 7 bases between the two ends. This CDR3 spans 13 amino acids. Germline CDR1 reads SGDLS; CDR2 reads YYNGEE. Written as DNA, the CDR3 is TGTGCCAGCAGTGAAAATTCCTACAATGAGCAGTTCTTC. Its protein product is CASSENSYNEQFF.

This clonotype has more than one count but fewer than ten. The chain has TRBV6-1 and TRBJ2-1; D is uncertain. Trimming took off 8 bases at V and 3 bases at J, with 14 bases between the two ends. The germline V gene has CDR1 MNHNS and CDR2 SASEGT. The CDR3 consists of 14 residues. The CDR3 DNA follows: TGTGCCAGCTTGGACCCGACAAACTACAATGAGCAGTTCTTC. Translated: CASLDPTNYNEQFF.

This clonotype was recorded many times. The V call is TRBV2, the J call TRBJ2-1; a possible D gene is TRBD2 (5 bases). Between the trimmed V and J ends, which lost 3 bases and 3 bases, there was a span of 12 bases. This CDR3 has 15 amino acids. The germline V gene encodes CDR1 SNHLY and CDR2 FYNNEI. CDR3 sequence (DNA): TGTGCCAGCAGTGATTTTCAGCGGTACTACAATGAGCAGTTCTTC. Its protein product is CASSDFQRYYNEQFF.

This clonotype showed up just a few times. This chain connects TRBV7-8 to TRBJ1-5, with D possibly matching TRBD1 (5 bases). The CDR3 is 17 residues long. Trimming stripped 3 bases from V and 0 bases from J, with 15 bases between. Germline assignment: CDR1 SGHVS and CDR2 FQNEAQ. The DNA of the CDR3 is TGTGCCAGCAGCTTCGGGGGGGTCCCGAGTAGCAATCAGCCCCAGCATTTT. It yields the protein CASSFGGVPSSNQPQHF.

The chain joins TRBV6-1 to TRBJ1-5, with no clear D. With 3 bases removed from V and 9 bases from J, the gap between germline ends came to 9 bases. Germline lookup yields CDR1 MNHNS and CDR2 SASEGT. The CDR3 runs to 12 residues. CDR3: CASSDGGRPQHF. The CDR3 DNA is TGTGCCAGCAGTGATGGTGGAAGGCCCCAGCATTTT.